The TCR beta chain under discussion was sequenced for a study of blood T cell repertoires in COVID-19. Overall study: PBMCs, B-cell-depleted T cells, or T cells provided the cDNA or gDNA that made up the material.

To note about this clone: Other nucleotide sequences from this sample produce the same CDR3.

As processed by the authors: From reference gene primer amplification, estimates of nucleated cell counts were derived. Assay used: immunoSEQ multiplex PCR; TCRdb lists only in-frame clones, some missing. V and J calls and clone size are copied from that table; D and trimming were computed from the DNA. The table has a few hundred thousand clones, roughly nine tenths seen once. V was clipped by 1 base and J by 4 bases, with 7 bases between them. This CDR3 is 13 amino acids long. Germline V gene data show CDR1 as LGHDT and CDR2 as YNNKEL (reference sequence). The sequenced sample consisted of peripheral blood. This TCR was sampled from a woman aged 50 to 60 with acute or convalescent COVID-19. The chain combines TRBV3-1 (or the pseudogene TRBV3-2) with TRBJ2-5; D unclear. CDR3 nucleotides: TGTGCCAGCAGCCAAGGAGCACGAGAGACCCAGTACTTC. Its translation is CASSQGARETQYF.